The present entry profiles one T cell receptor beta chain with its context. Its antigen remains unknown. As for treatment: oral pan-JAK inhibitor, 5-10 mg twice daily. Once RNA had been extracted, it was reverse transcribed into cDNA to act as the sequencing template. Some clones are missing from TCRdb's copy, which holds only in-frame ones; the method was immunoSEQ multiplex PCR. Seen here are about 220,000 clones, 50% to 60% observed once, and the top ten hold roughly 1.4%. The CDR3 extends over 15 amino acids. Trimming pared 4 bases from V and 0 bases from J, leaving 9 bases between. Germline CDR1 SGHAT, CDR2 FQNNGV. This entry is derived from a study of CD8+ T cells in alopecia areata. In the study overall: Treated patients were given oral tofacitinib, which was dosed at 5 to 10 mg twice daily. Severity scoring for treated patients was based on the percentage of affected scalp area. Whole-study findings and limits: For patients receiving tofacitinib, scalp clonality and expanded CD8+ clones among the top 100 significantly decreased. Mice gave a clearer picture of TCR sharing than patients did, possibly for HLA-related reasons.

The receptor was isolated from a human donor with alopecia areata. The sequencing used CD4+ T cells sorted from blood, collected at week 4, from a patient treated with tofacitinib. The gene calls are TRBV11-2 and TRBJ1-4; weak D call: TRBD1 (5 bases). The CDR3 coding sequence is TGTGCCAGCAGCTCACCGACAGCAACTAATGAAAAACTGTTTTTT. Translated, it gives CASSSPTATNEKLFF.